The rows below give T cell receptor beta chains drawn from one sample of a study of blood T cell repertoires in COVID-19. Generated by immunoSEQ multiplex PCR, the TCRdb table keeps only in-frame clones and is missing some. The data hold about 210,000 clones, with about 90% observed a single time. Sequenced sample: peripheral blood. The receptors here all came from a man aged 25-40 years with acute or convalescent COVID-19. Each CDR3 is given with its conserved first and last residue. The D gene is left open where the match is weak. Some rows mark clone size as missing; the rest say once, few, many or name a class of expanded clone.

>-|TRBJ2-3|TRBV11-2|TRBD2
TGTGCCAGCAGCTTCCCCGGACTAGCGGGGAGCACAGATACGCAGTATTTT
CASSFPGLAGSTDTQYF
>-|TRBJ1-3|TRBV5-1|-
TGCGCCAGCAGCTTGTTGGAGGCGAGCTCTGGAAACACCATATATTTT
CASSLLEASSGNTIYF
>-|TRBJ2-2|TRBV7-3|TRBD1
TGTGCCAGCAGCTCCGTCGGACAGGGGAACACCGGGGAGCTGTTTTTT
CASSSVGQGNTGELFF
>-|TRBJ1-1|TRBV6-5|-
TGTGCCAGCAGTTACGAGGGACTGCGGAACACTGAAGCTTTCTTT
CASSYEGLRNTEAFF
>-|TRBJ2-3|TRBV29-1|-
TGCAGCGGCGATCGAGTCGATACGCAGTATTTT
CSGDRVDTQYF
>once|TRBJ1-2|TRBV18|-
TGTGCCAGCTCACTGGAGGGACTATATGGCTACACCTTC
CASSLEGLYGYTF
>-|TRBJ1-1|TRBV30|-
TGTGCCTGTTTTAGGGGCCCTAACACTGAAGCTTTCTTT
CACFRGPNTEAFF
>-|TRBJ1-1|TRBV19|-
TGTGCCACCAGTATCACGGGAACTGAAGCTTTCTTT
CATSITGTEAFF
>-|TRBJ1-1|TRBV28|TRBD1
TGTGCCAGCACCCCGGACAGGGTGAACACTGAAGCTTTCTTT
CASTPDRVNTEAFF
>-|TRBJ2-1|TRBV9|-
TGTGCCAGCAGCGTAGCTAGCGCTCTGTACCATGAGCAGTTCTTC
CASSVASALYHEQFF
>-|TRBJ2-2|TRBV5-4|TRBD1
TGTGCCAGCAGCTTAAGGACAGGGCTCACCGGGGAGCTGTTTTTT
CASSLRTGLTGELFF
>few|TRBJ1-1|TRBV21-1|-
TGTGCCAGCAGCCGTCCGGGACAGGTGACCAAGCTCGAAGCTTTCTTT
CASSRPGQVTKLEAFF
>-|TRBJ2-2|TRBV7-9|-
TGTGCCAGCAGCTCAAGGGAGGCCGGGGAGCTGTTTTTT
CASSSREAGELFF
>-|TRBJ2-7|TRBV7-6|-
TGTGCCAGCAGCTCCCTGAGGCATAGCAACGAGCAGTACTTC
CASSSLRHSNEQYF